This T cell receptor (beta chain) was observed in a study of shared T cell receptors in the human thymus. The data were produced by immunoSEQ multiplex PCR, yet TCRdb's version contains in-frame clones alone and is incomplete. The sample shows hundreds of thousands of clones, around 87% of them seen only once. A further study also used this sample, focusing on human thymus T cells. Per that paper: Corrective cardiac surgery supplied the resected thymus tissue. Gene usage (both V and J) appeared biased in thymic and blood repertoires.

The specimen was thymocytes. The TCR comes from a boy in the first two years of life with a congenital heart defect.

The CDR3 region has the DNA TGTGCCAGCAGCCCCAAAGGACAGGGACTTGGCTACACCTTC. Translating gives CASSPKGQGLGYTF. The chain links TRBV5-6 to TRBJ1-2, with 8 positions matching TRBD1. V gave up 4 bases and J gave up 7 bases; unmatched junction bases: 9. The CDR3 has 14 amino acids. CDR1 and CDR2 (germline): SGHDT, YYEEEE.